The rows below give T cell receptor beta chains drawn from one sample of a study of monozygotic twins with inflammatory bowel disease. TCRdb reprocessed the 5' RACE reads, with one entry per CDR3 protein and no DNA. The sample includes nearly 450,000 distinct CDR3 sequences. The specimen sequenced was blood. The receptor source for this set is a human donor with ulcerative colitis or Crohn's disease, or a healthy co-twin of an affected twin (not recorded which). Each CDR3 is given with its conserved first and last residue. Fields, in order: V gene, J gene, CDR3 length, CDR3 protein.

V gene: TRBV3-1; J gene: TRBJ1-3; CDR3 length: 16; CDR3 protein: CASSQAGGQGSNTIYF
V gene: TRBV11-3; J gene: TRBJ1-5; CDR3 length: 18; CDR3 protein: CASSLICRVRGHGESQHF
V gene: TRBV11-2; J gene: TRBJ2-3; CDR3 length: 13; CDR3 protein: CASSRTVTDTQYF
V gene: TRBV5-6; J gene: TRBJ2-5; CDR3 length: 15; CDR3 protein: CASSRDRGLVETQYF
V gene: TRBV6-1; J gene: TRBJ2-7; CDR3 length: 13; CDR3 protein: CASRGTQIYEQYF
V gene: TRBV20-1; J gene: TRBJ1-2; CDR3 length: 12; CDR3 protein: CSARSRGPGYTF
V gene: TRBV5-5; J gene: TRBJ2-3; CDR3 length: 15; CDR3 protein: CASSYTSGISDTQYF
V gene: TRBV29-1; J gene: TRBJ2-7; CDR3 length: 15; CDR3 protein: CSVRRGQDQVYEQYF
V gene: TRBV15; J gene: TRBJ1-6; CDR3 length: 13; CDR3 protein: CATSISYNSPLHF
V gene: TRBV9; J gene: TRBJ2-2; CDR3 length: 15; CDR3 protein: CASSVEGQGTGELFF
V gene: TRBV6-1; J gene: TRBJ1-6; CDR3 length: 15; CDR3 protein: CASTPGTGAHSPLHF
V gene: TRBV29-1; J gene: TRBJ2-3; CDR3 length: 16; CDR3 protein: CSVVGAERGSTDTQYF
V gene: TRBV5-6; J gene: TRBJ2-1; CDR3 length: 16; CDR3 protein: CASSLGPGRGGNEQFF
V gene: TRBV12-3/TRBV12-4; J gene: TRBJ2-2; CDR3 length: 11; CDR3 protein: CASSTGGELFF
V gene: TRBV20-1; J gene: TRBJ1-2; CDR3 length: 13; CDR3 protein: CSAREDSNYGYTF
V gene: TRBV20-1; J gene: TRBJ2-3; CDR3 length: 13; CDR3 protein: CSAVSTPPDTQYF
V gene: TRBV20-1; J gene: TRBJ2-3; CDR3 length: 15; CDR3 protein: CSARGGTSSTDTQYF